What follows are 17 T cell receptor beta chains derived from one specimen sequenced in a study of Ad26.COV2.S vaccination and SARS-CoV-2 variants. Libraries were prepared by immunoSEQ multiplex PCR; TCRdb keeps only in-frame clonotypes and omits some of them. The sample lists about 97,000 clones, 80% occurring once. This specimen consisted of peripheral blood, obtained after recovery from COVID-19. These receptors all stem from a human donor who had recovered from COVID-19.

The genes are TRBV30 and TRBJ1-3; D is ambiguous. This CDR3 comprises 12 residues. CDR1 GTSNPN and CDR2 SVGIG come from the germline V gene (reference sequence). V was clipped by 8 bases and J by 1 base, with 9 bases between them. The CDR3 reads CAGDWSGNTIYF. CDR3 nucleotide sequence: TGTGCCGGTGACTGGTCTGGAAACACCATATATTTT.

This chain joins TRBV28 and TRBJ2-7; 9 bases fit TRBD2. The V segment lost 7 bases and the J segment 4 bases; nucleotides outside the gene matches: 17. The germline gives CDR1 MDHEN, CDR2 SYDVKM. CDR3 size: 17 residues. CDR3 loop: CASTYGAGGRSRYEQYF. The CDR3 bases are TGTGCCAGCACCTATGGGGCGGGGGGGAGGTCTAGGTACGAGCAGTACTTC.

This chain links TRBV29-1 with TRBJ1-4; 7 positions match TRBD1. V shed 7 bases, J shed 8 bases, and the junction held 10 bases outside the gene matches. The CDR3 is 13 amino acids. Germline CDR1 and CDR2: SQVTM and ANQGSEA. CDR3 protein: CSARQGMGEKLFF. The CDR3 DNA reads as TGCAGCGCACGACAGGGAATGGGAGAAAAACTGTTTTTT.

This clone appeared once. The chain carries TRBV6-5 and TRBJ1-3; D gene uncertain. The CDR3 is made up of 13 amino acids. V was shortened by 7 bases and J by 1 base, with 8 bases between the two germline ends. Germline lookup yields CDR1 MNHEY and CDR2 SVGAGI. DNA for the CDR3: TGTGCCAGCATGACCTCTTCTGGAAACACCATATATTTT. The encoded protein is CASMTSSGNTIYF.

V and J are TRBV6-6 and TRBJ1-6, with D unresolved. The CDR3 has 13 amino acids. Germline values: CDR1 MNHNY, CDR2 SVGAGI (reference sequence). The V end lost 6 bases, the J end lost 7 bases, and 10 bases lay between the germline ends. The CDR3 reads CASRDMGNSPLHF. CDR3 sequence (DNA): TGTGCCAGCAGAGACATGGGGAATTCACCCCTCCACTTT.

V and J are TRBV7-9 and TRBJ1-2; possibly TRBD1 for D (5 bases). The germline V gene has CDR1 SEHNR and CDR2 FQNEAQ (reference sequence). V was pared by 5 bases and J by 6 bases, with 10 bases between. This CDR3 contains 12 residues. The CDR3 coding sequence is TGTGCCAGCAGCACCGGGACCGATGGCTACACCTTC. Its translation is CASSTGTDGYTF.

The chain employs TRBV5-4 and TRBJ1-2; D remains unclear. Per germline, CDR1 SGHNT and CDR2 YYREEE (reference sequence). This CDR3 contains 16 residues. Deletions cut 0 bases from V and 4 bases from J, with 16 bases between. CDR3 region: CASSLDSGPSGYGYTF. CDR3 sequence (DNA): TGTGCCAGCAGCTTGGATTCGGGTCCATCTGGCTATGGCTACACCTTC.

The genes are TRBV29-1 and TRBJ1-4; 10 nucleotides line up with TRBD1. Germline-derived CDR1 and CDR2 are SQVTM and ANQGSEA. V lost 4 bases to trimming and J lost 7 bases; unmatched junction nucleotides: 3. The CDR3 spans 13 residues. The CDR3 loop is CSVGDRGTEKLFF. CDR3 coding DNA: TGCAGCGTTGGGGACAGGGGAACTGAAAAACTGTTTTTT.

This clone was recorded at least ten times. The chain carries TRBV30 and TRBJ1-1; D gene uncertain. Germline V gives CDR1 GTSNPN, CDR2 SVGIG (reference sequence). Between the trimmed V and J ends, which lost 7 bases and 5 bases, there was a span of 17 bases. The CDR3 sequence is 13 residues long. The CDR3 nucleotides are TGTGCCTTGGCAGCCGACTACAGAACTGAAGCTTTCTTT. This encodes CALAADYRTEAFF.

The CDR3 DNA reads TGTGCCAGCAGCCAACTCGGGGAGCTGTTTTTT. Protein product: CASSQLGELFF. The chain joins TRBV3-1 (or the pseudogene TRBV3-2) to TRBJ2-2; D gene ambiguous. The V gene lost 2 bases and the J gene lost 7 bases, with 2 bases spanning the gap. The V gene's germline CDR1 is LGHDT and CDR2 YNNKEL (reference sequence). This CDR3 region has 11 residues.

The CDR3 region is CASSYLARSDQPQHF. The DNA for the CDR3 is TGTGCCAGCAGTTACTTGGCCCGGAGCGATCAGCCCCAGCATTTT. The rearrangement links TRBV6-5 to TRBJ1-5; D remains ambiguous. Trimming cost V 1 base and J 5 bases, with 12 bases left between them. Germline V lookup: CDR1 MNHEY, CDR2 SVGAGI. The CDR3 consists of 15 residues.

The chain recombines TRBV11-3 with TRBJ2-1, with a weak D call TRBD2 (6 bases). Germline V CDR1 and CDR2: SGHNT, YENEEA. Trimming pared 5 bases from V and 11 bases from J, leaving 16 bases between. The CDR3 is 13 amino acids. The CDR3 coding sequence is TGTGCCAGCAGCCCATGGGACTCGCCCAAGCAGTTCTTC. Amino acids: CASSPWDSPKQFF.

The rearrangement joins TRBV7-9 to TRBJ2-5; TRBD1 agrees at 11 bases. V was pared by 3 bases and J by 5 bases, with 5 bases of the junction left unmatched. The germline CDR1 and CDR2 sequences are SEHNR and FQNEAQ (reference sequence). The CDR3 runs to 15 residues. CDR3 protein: CASSLGQGVWETQYF. The CDR3 DNA is TGTGCCAGCAGCTTGGGACAGGGGGTCTGGGAGACCCAGTACTTC.

This clone was observed a handful of times. V and J are TRBV1 and TRBJ1-1. TRBV1 is tagged as a pseudogene. The CDR3 is 15 amino acids. The CDR3 DNA reads TGCACCAGCAGCCAAGATTTCGAAAGGGACGGGGTAGCTTTCTTT. Its translation is CTSSQDFERDGVAFF.

This clone was found a few times. This chain links TRBV10-1 with TRBJ2-1; 8 bases fit TRBD1. J lost 1 base, V lost 2 bases, and 1 base had no gene match. The CDR3 length is 15 residues. Per germline, CDR1 WNHNN and CDR2 SYGVQD (reference sequence). The CDR3 region is CASSEGTGSYNEQFF. Written as DNA, the CDR3 is TGCGCCAGCAGTGAGGGGACAGGTTCCTACAATGAGCAGTTCTTC.

J is TRBJ1-1 and V is TRBV19; D unresolved. This CDR3 has 13 amino acids. Germline-derived CDR1 and CDR2 are LNHDA and SQIVND (reference sequence). The germline V and J ends were trimmed by 5 bases and 4 bases, with 11 bases remaining between them. CDR3 DNA sequence: TGTGCCAGTAGTCAGTTAGGTACCACTGAAGCTTTCTTT. It encodes CASSQLGTTEAFF.

The chain couples TRBV27 to TRBJ2-7, with TRBD1 matching over 9 bases. Trimming at V came to 6 bases and at J to 5 bases, leaving 2 bases not matched to a gene. The CDR3 is made up of 12 amino acids. Germline-derived CDR1 and CDR2 are MNHEY and SMNVEV (reference sequence). CDR3 region: CASRTGGHEQYF. CDR3 nucleotide sequence: TGTGCCAGCAGGACAGGGGGTCACGAGCAGTACTTC.